This T cell receptor (beta chain) was identified in a study of blood T cell repertoires in COVID-19. Study summary: Samples came from the United States, Italy and Spain, spanning acute and convalescent COVID-19. The cDNA or gDNA used as material had been derived from T cells, B-cell-depleted T cells, or PBMCs.

As processed by the authors: Researchers report that nucleated cell counts were estimated from reference gene primer amplification. TCRdb's table, derived via immunoSEQ multiplex PCR, lists solely in-frame clones and lacks some. V, J and clone size are taken as reported in that table, and D and trimming were inferred from the DNA itself. The sample has 180,000 or so clones; 70% to 85% are singletons. Germline CDR1 reads MNHEY; CDR2 reads SVGAGI. This CDR3 region has 14 residues. Trimming at V came to 7 bases and at J to 8 bases, leaving 4 bases not matched to a gene. The V and J genes are TRBV6-5 and TRBJ2-1, with 14 positions matching TRBD2. The sequence was obtained from a man in his 60s who had recovered from COVID-19. Sequences were obtained from peripheral blood. CDR3 nucleotide sequence: TGTGCCAGCAAGACTAGCGGGGGGGCAGATGAGCAGTTCTTC. Translated: CASKTSGGADEQFF.